This paragraph reports one T cell receptor beta chain. Participants spanned ages about 18 to 95 years and resided in 24 US areas. Allocation to cohorts depended on clinical history reported by the participants. Within 2 weeks of study entry, exposed participants had contacted a PCR-confirmed or clinician-diagnosed COVID-19 case. The sample is drawn from a study of blood T cell repertoires in COVID-19. Assay: immunoSEQ multiplex PCR; the TCRdb copy retains only in-frame clones and omits some. The sample gives a few hundred thousand clones, about 85% of which show up once; more than 6.5% is in the top ten. Germline V CDR1 and CDR2: LGHNA, YSLEER. CDR3 length: 16 amino acids. Deletions cut 1 base from V and 8 bases from J, with 20 bases between.

Sample: PBMCs or T cells enriched from blood (not recorded which). This TCR came from a woman between 50 and 59 years old who had been exposed to COVID-19. V is TRBV4-3 and J is TRBJ1-2; a weak D match, TRBD1 (5 bases). DNA of the CDR3: TGCGCCAGCAGCCAAGGGGTGGAGGGGTTTTTATACGGCTACACCTTC. This translates into CASSQGVEGFLYGYTF.